This TCR beta chain was observed in a study of blood T cell repertoires in COVID-19 (dated by TCRdb to 2020 to 2021). Regarding the study in general: The collaborator samples originated in the United States, Italy and Spain and spanned the acute and convalescent phases of COVID-19. Where available, HLA class I and class II types were taken from metadata supplied by the sample provider and were not determined by assay-based typing. A freely available public database, intended as a resource for researchers studying the immune response to SARS-CoV-2, is where the repertoires were released. The material from the prospective study consisted of cDNA or gDNA derived from T cells, B-cell-depleted T cells, or PBMCs. A de-identified subject ID, COVID-19 status, age in years and sex were almost always included in the sample metadata. Deeply sampled blood TCRbeta repertoires from subjects exposed to, actively infected with, or recovered from COVID-19 were included in the dataset. The samples were drawn from the first 160 participants of the ongoing ImmuneRACE study and from under 1,500 subjects provided by 6 global collaborators.

The paper as a whole reports these results and caveats: How much clinical and demographic metadata was included differed by source and by participant, and the metadata was provided uncurated.

TCRbeta CDR3 regions were amplified from genomic DNA by means of the immunoSEQ Assay, a bias-controlled multiplex PCR. On the study's bioinformatics: The number of nucleated cells in each sample was estimated from the amplification of reference gene primers within the assay. To quantify the absolute abundance of each unique TCRbeta CDR3 rearrangement, sequence reads were collapsed and filtered. Productive Simpson clonality was computed per sample as the square root of Simpson's diversity index over productive rearrangements. The clones in this table, taken by TCRdb from immuneACCESS, are in-frame only. Not every clone is retained; where verified, under half of the shortfall comes from an unresolved V gene, and the cause of the rest is unknown. The D gene and trimming were derived from the DNA, and the V and J assignments and clone size from that table. Here the sample has about 140,000 clones; 88% occur a single time. Together, the top ten hold roughly a tenth of the sample.

Notes on this clone: The clone's antigen remains unknown. It has no much larger one-base neighbor in the sample; base qualities were not kept.

V gives up 3 bases and J gives up 5 bases, and the segment between their germline ends measures 10 bases. The CDR3 numbers 13 residues from cysteine through phenylalanine. Of the read, only the CDR3 DNA is kept; its 39 bases are in frame from base 1. The germline V gene specifies MGHRA as CDR1 and YSYEKL as CDR2. The collaborating institutions used their own protocols to collect whole blood in K2EDTA tubes. For TCRbeta analysis, collaborator samples were shipped as frozen whole blood, as isolated PBMCs, or as DNA extracted from either sample type. The chain links TRBV4-1 with TRBJ2-5; too little of a D gene remains to name it. The sequenced sample was peripheral blood. The sequence was obtained from a man over 45 with active or convalescent COVID-19. The CDR3 reads CASSHPQRETQYF. The nucleotide sequence reads as follows: TGCGCCAGCAGCCATCCGCAACGGGAGACCCAGTACTTC.